Listed here is a single TCR beta chain. The data were obtained in a study of control samples from healthy donors and cancer patients. Assay: immunoSEQ multiplex PCR; the TCRdb copy retains only in-frame clones and omits some. The sample yields over 65,000 clones, roughly 89% seen once. V shed 6 bases and J shed 2 bases, with 10 bases lying between them. CDR1 and CDR2 (germline): LGHNT, FRNRAP. This CDR3 contains 13 residues. The sequence was obtained from a woman aged 45-65 years with colorectal cancer. This chain joins TRBV12-5 and TRBJ1-1, with D possibly TRBD1 on 5 matching bases. The sample consisted of PBMCs. CDR3 bases: TGTGCTAGTGGATTGCAGGGAAACACTGAAGCTTTCTTT. Protein product: CASGLQGNTEAFF.